This T cell receptor beta chain was sequenced during a study of shared clonotypes between healthy human individuals. Terminally differentiated effector memory CD45RA+ cells were left out of the naive CD8 fraction, which was CD45RO-negative and positively selected for CCR7. The method was immunoSEQ multiplex PCR; TCRdb's version includes in-frame clones alone and lacks a portion of them. The repertoire has about 2,100,000 clones, 85% to 95% of them found once; the top ten carry 1.7%. The V and J ends lost 5 bases and 2 bases respectively, with 13 bases between them. Per the germline V gene, CDR1 is SEHNR and CDR2 is FQNEAQ (reference sequence). The CDR3 consists of 14 residues.

J is TRBJ2-7 and V is TRBV7-9; D may be TRBD1 or TRBD2 (5 bases each). Sequencing was done on a sample of naive CD8+ T cells from PBMCs. This TCR came from a man between 18 and 35 years old in good health. Some clones in this sample may be carry-over from other donors' samples. The CDR3 loop reads CASSLGTPPYEQYF. Here the CDR3 DNA reads TGTGCCAGCAGCCTCGGGACCCCGCCCTACGAGCAGTACTTC.